The subject of this entry is one T cell receptor (beta chain). Assay used: immunoSEQ multiplex PCR; TCRdb lists only in-frame clones, some missing. The top ten hold around 10% of the sample, which has 84,000 or so clones, more than 65% seen once. These data come from a study of blood T cell repertoires in COVID-19. On the study more broadly: In each case, the material was cDNA or gDNA derived from T cells, B-cell-depleted T cells, or PBMCs.

Germline assignment: CDR1 LNHDA and CDR2 SQIVND (reference sequence). The ends were cut back, 3 bases at V and 8 bases at J, with 8 bases in the middle. CDR3 length equals 12 residues. The gene calls are TRBV19 and TRBJ2-1; D possibly corresponds to TRBD1 (5 bases). Sequencing input: peripheral blood. The sequence was collected from a man in his 70s with acute or convalescent COVID-19. The CDR3 nucleotides read TGTGCCAGTAGTATTTGGGGCGATGAGCAGTTCTTC. This gives the protein CASSIWGDEQFF.